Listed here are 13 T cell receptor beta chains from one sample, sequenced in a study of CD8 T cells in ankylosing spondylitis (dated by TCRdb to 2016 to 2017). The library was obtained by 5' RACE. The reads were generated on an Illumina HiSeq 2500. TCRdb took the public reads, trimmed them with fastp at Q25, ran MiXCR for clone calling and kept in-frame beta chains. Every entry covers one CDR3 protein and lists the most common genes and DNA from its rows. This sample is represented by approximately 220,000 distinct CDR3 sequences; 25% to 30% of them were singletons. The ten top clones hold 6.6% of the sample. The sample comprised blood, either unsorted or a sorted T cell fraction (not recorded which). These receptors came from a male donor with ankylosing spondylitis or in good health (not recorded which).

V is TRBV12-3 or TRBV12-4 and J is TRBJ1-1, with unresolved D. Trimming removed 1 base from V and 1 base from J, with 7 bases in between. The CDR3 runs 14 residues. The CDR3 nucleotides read TGTGCCAGCAGTTTAGTTTCAGGGAACACTGAAGCTTTCTTT. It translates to CASSLVSGNTEAFF.

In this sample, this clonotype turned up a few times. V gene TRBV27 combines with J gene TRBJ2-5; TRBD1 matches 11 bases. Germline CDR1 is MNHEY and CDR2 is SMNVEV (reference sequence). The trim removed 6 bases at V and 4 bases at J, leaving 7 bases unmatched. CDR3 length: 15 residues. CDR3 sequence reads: CASSRDRGGGETQYF. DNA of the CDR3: TGTGCCAGCAGCCGGGACAGGGGGGGTGGAGAGACCCAGTACTTC.

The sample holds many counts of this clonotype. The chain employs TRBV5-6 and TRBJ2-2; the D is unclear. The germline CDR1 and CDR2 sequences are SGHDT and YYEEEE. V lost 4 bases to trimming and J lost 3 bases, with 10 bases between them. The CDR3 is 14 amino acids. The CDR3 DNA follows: TGTGCCAGCAGCAAAGGCAGATACACCGGGGAGCTGTTTTTT. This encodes CASSKGRYTGELFF.

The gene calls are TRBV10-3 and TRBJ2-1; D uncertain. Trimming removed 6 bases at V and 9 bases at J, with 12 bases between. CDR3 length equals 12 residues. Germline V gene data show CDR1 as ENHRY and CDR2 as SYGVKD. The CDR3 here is CAISPTGREQFF. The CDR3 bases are TGTGCCATCAGCCCCACCGGCCGTGAGCAGTTCTTC.

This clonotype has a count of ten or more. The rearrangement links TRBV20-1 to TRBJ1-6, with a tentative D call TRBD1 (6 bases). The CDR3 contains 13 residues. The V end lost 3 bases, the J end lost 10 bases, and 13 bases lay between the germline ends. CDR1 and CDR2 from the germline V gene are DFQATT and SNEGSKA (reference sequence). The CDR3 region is CSASRDTGSPLHF. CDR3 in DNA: TGCAGTGCTAGCAGGGACACCGGGTCACCCCTCCACTTT.

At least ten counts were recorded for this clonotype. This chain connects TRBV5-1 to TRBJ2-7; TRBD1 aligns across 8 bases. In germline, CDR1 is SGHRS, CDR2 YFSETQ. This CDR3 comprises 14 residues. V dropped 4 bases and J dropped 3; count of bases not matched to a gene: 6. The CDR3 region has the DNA TGCGCCAGCAGCCGTACAGGGGGAGGCTACGAGCAGTACTTC. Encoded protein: CASSRTGGGYEQYF.

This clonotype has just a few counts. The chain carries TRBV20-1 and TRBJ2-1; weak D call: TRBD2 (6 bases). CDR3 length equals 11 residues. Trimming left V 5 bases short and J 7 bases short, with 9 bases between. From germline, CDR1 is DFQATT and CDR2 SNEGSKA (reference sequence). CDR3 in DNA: TGCAGTGCTGAGCTAGCGAATGAGCAGTTCTTC. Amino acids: CSAELANEQFF.

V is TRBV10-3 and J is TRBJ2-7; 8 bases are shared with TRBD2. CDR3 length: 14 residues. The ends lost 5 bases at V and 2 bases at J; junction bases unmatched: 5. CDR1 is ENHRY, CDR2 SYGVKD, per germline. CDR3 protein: CAISPAGLAYEQYF. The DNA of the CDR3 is TGTGCCATCAGTCCAGCGGGACTAGCCTACGAGCAGTACTTC.

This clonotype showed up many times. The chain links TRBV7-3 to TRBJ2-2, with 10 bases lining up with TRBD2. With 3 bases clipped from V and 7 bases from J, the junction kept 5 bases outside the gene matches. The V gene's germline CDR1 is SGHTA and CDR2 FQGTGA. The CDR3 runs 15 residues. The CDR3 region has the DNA TGTGCCAGCAGCTTGGCTAGCGGGAGTGTCGGGGAGCTGTTTTTT. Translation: CASSLASGSVGELFF.

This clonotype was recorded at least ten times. The CDR3 coding sequence is TGTGCCGCCTTCCCGGGACAGGGGACTACAATCAACAATGAGCAGTTCTTC. Protein: CAAFPGQGTTINNEQFF. This chain connects TRBV10-3 to TRBJ2-1, with 10 positions matching TRBD1. Trimming cost V 11 bases and J 5 bases; bases outside gene matches: 18. CDR1 ENHRY and CDR2 SYGVKD come from the germline V gene. The CDR3 consists of 17 residues.

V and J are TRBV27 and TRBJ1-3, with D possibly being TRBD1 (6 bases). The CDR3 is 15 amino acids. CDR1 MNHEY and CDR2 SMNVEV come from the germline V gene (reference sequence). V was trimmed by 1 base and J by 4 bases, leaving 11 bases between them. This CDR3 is CASSLLGAEGNTIYF. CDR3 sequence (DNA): TGTGCCAGCAGTTTATTGGGGGCAGAGGGAAACACCATATATTTT.

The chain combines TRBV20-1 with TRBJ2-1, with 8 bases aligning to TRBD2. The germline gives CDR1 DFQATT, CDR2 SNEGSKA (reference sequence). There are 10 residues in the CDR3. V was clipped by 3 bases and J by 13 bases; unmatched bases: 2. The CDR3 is CSASGRAQFF. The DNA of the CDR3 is TGCAGTGCTAGCGGGAGGGCCCAGTTCTTC.

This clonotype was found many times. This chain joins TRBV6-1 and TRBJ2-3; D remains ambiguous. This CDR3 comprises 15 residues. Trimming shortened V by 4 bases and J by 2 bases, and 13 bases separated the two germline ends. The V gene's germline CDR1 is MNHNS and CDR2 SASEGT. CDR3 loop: CASSARLLFTDTQYF. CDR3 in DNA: TGTGCCAGCAGTGCAAGGCTGCTATTCACAGATACGCAGTATTTT.